This section outlines one T cell receptor beta chain sequence together with its context. This record belongs to a study of blood T cell repertoires in COVID-19. Overall study context: The United States, Italy and Spain supplied acute and convalescent COVID-19 samples. Sample material is recorded as cDNA or gDNA derived from T cells, B-cell-depleted T cells, or PBMCs.

Unmatched junction bases numbered 6, after V lost 3 bases and J lost 1 base. CDR3 size: 15 residues. Germline CDR1 and CDR2: SGDLS and YYNGEE. Participant-given clinical history determined each cohort assignment. Original methodology: Estimation of nucleated cell counts was performed using reference gene primer amplification. Method: immunoSEQ multiplex PCR; TCRdb's copy keeps in-frame clones and lacks some. That table supplies the V and J calls and clone size; D and trimming were determined from the DNA. The sample shows tens of thousands of clones, 80% to 90% of them seen only once. The receptor was derived from a woman in her forties or fifties with acute COVID-19. Sequenced input: PBMCs or T cells enriched from blood (not recorded which). The chain carries TRBV9 and TRBJ1-2; 7 bases line up with TRBD1. CDR3 sequence (DNA): TGTGCCAGCAGCGATCCTGGGACAGATAACTATGGCTACACCTTC. As protein: CASSDPGTDNYGYTF.